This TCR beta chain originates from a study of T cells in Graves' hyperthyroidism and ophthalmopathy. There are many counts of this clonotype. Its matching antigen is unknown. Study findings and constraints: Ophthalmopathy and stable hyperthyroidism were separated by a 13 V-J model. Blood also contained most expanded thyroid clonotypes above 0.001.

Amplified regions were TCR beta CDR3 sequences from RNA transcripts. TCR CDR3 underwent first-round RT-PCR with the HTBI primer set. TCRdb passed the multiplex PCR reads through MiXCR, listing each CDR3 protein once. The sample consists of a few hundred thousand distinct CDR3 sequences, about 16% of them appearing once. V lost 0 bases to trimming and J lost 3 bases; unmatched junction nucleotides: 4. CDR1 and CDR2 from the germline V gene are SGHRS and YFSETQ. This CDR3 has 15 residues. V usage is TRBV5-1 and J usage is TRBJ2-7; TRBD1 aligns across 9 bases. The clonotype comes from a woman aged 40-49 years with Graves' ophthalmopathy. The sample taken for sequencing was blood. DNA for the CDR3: TGCGCCAGCAGCTTGGCCGAGGGACAGGGCTACGAGCAGTACTTC. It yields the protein CASSLAEGQGYEQYF.